This T cell receptor beta chain was captured by sequencing in a study of T cells in Graves' hyperthyroidism and ophthalmopathy. Study-wide findings and caveats: Expanded thyroid clonotypes (above 0.001) were mostly also found in blood.

There were TCR beta CDR3 regions amplified from RNA transcripts. The HTBI primer set drove a first-round RT-PCR of the TCR CDR3. Each CDR3 protein gets one entry after TCRdb re-called the multiplex PCR reads with MiXCR. The sample yields tens of thousands of distinct CDR3 sequences, roughly 45% seen once. Of note for this clonotype: The antigen remains unidentified.

Patients aged 18 to 65 had newly diagnosed hyperthyroidism of under 2 months' duration. From 10 ml of fresh peripheral blood, PBMCs were isolated. Material for sequencing was blood. This receptor was taken from a woman aged 25-40 years with Graves' hyperthyroidism.

This CDR3 is CASSTGQGTGEKLFF. The CDR3 DNA is TGCGCCAGCAGTACCGGACAGGGGACAGGTGAAAAACTGTTTTTT. The genes are TRBV5-1 and TRBJ1-4; 9 bases are a match to TRBD1. Germline loops: CDR1 SGHRS, CDR2 YFSETQ. The CDR3 consists of 15 residues. Losses at the gene ends were 5 bases for V and 7 bases for J; bases not matched to a gene: 9.